These 32 T cell receptor beta chains were sequenced from one sample in a study of T cell responses to AZD1222 COVID-19 vaccine. Generated by immunoSEQ multiplex PCR, the TCRdb table keeps only in-frame clones and is missing some. The sample holds around 130,000 clones; approximately 92% are singletons and the top ten take less than 2%. Source: peripheral blood, taken 28 days after the second AZD1222 dose. These receptors came from an adult who received the AZD1222 COVID-19 vaccine.

This chain links TRBV7-9 with TRBJ2-1; D is unresolved. The germline gives CDR1 SEHNR, CDR2 FQNEAQ (reference sequence). V lost 6 bases, J lost 6 bases, and 12 bases lay in between. The CDR3 has 13 residues. CDR3 amino acids: CASSPQARNEQFF. The CDR3 DNA sequence: TGTGCCAGCAGTCCCCAGGCCCGCAATGAGCAGTTCTTC.

The rearrangement links TRBV7-9 to TRBJ1-4, with D unresolved. Trimming left V 5 bases short and J 2 bases short, with 12 bases between. In germline, CDR1 is SEHNR, CDR2 FQNEAQ (reference sequence). The CDR3 spans 15 residues. This chain's CDR3 is CASSGTGRTNEKLFF. The CDR3 DNA reads TGTGCCAGCAGCGGCACCGGGAGGACTAATGAAAAACTGTTTTTT.

The genes are TRBV2 and TRBJ2-5; D unresolved. The CDR3 is 13 residues long. Germline V gene data show CDR1 as SNHLY and CDR2 as FYNNEI. V gave up 8 bases and J gave up 5 bases, with 15 bases separating them. CDR3 nucleotide sequence: TGTGCCAGCCGTAAAATGGGTCGGGAGACCCAGTACTTC. Amino acid sequence: CASRKMGRETQYF.

A remark on this clone: Other DNA sequences in the same sample also yield this CDR3. The chain couples TRBV12-3 or TRBV12-4 to TRBJ1-1; D remains ambiguous. The length of the CDR3 is 13 residues. V lost 5 bases and J lost 1, with 8 bases in between. CDR3 DNA sequence: TGTGCCAGCAGTCTTGGACCGAACACTGAAGCTTTCTTT. Its translation: CASSLGPNTEAFF.

CDR3 DNA sequence: TGTGCCAGCTCTCCCGGCCAAAATACAGGGTGGGATACGCAGTATTTT. It translates to CASSPGQNTGWDTQYF. This chain connects TRBV9 to TRBJ2-3, with a possible D match to TRBD1 (6 bases). CDR1 and CDR2 from the germline V gene are SGDLS and YYNGEE. There are 16 residues in the CDR3. V gave up 7 bases and J gave up 6 bases, with 24 bases separating them. The variable domain in full, completed from reference TRBV9 and TRBJ2-3, reads DSGVTQTPKHLITATGQRVTLRCSPRSGDLSVYWYQQSLDQGLQFLIQYYNGEERAKGNILERFSAQQFPDLHSELNLSSLELGDSALYFCASSPGQNTGWDTQYFGPGTRLTVL.

This chain joins TRBV7-4 and TRBJ2-1, with unresolved D. This CDR3 has 11 amino acids. Germline-derived CDR1 and CDR2 are SGHVT and SQSDAQ. Trimming took off 3 bases at V and 9 bases at J, with 6 bases between the two ends. The CDR3 sequence is CASSLSFEQFF. The CDR3 DNA sequence: TGTGCCAGCAGCTTGTCCTTTGAGCAGTTCTTC.

J is TRBJ2-1 and V is TRBV11-3, with D hard to call. This CDR3 spans 15 amino acids. Germline V CDR1 and CDR2: SGHNT, YENEEA. The V gene lost 0 bases and the J gene lost 2 bases, with 8 bases spanning the gap. The CDR3 DNA is TGTGCCAGCAGCTTAGAGGGTGGGGCCTACAATGAGCAGTTCTTC. This codes for CASSLEGGAYNEQFF.

The chain recombines TRBV9 with TRBJ2-2; D not resolved. The V gene's germline CDR1 is SGDLS and CDR2 YYNGEE. There are 15 residues in the CDR3. Between the trimmed V and J ends, which lost 2 bases and 2 bases, there was a span of 10 bases. The chain's CDR3 is CASSVGSQNTGELFF. CDR3 DNA sequence: TGTGCCAGCAGCGTTGGATCACAAAACACCGGGGAGCTGTTTTTT.

This clone was seen only a few times. The rearrangement links TRBV4-3 to TRBJ1-3; D is undetermined. CDR1 is LGHNA, CDR2 YSLEER, per germline. The CDR3 is made up of 17 amino acids. Trimming cost V 2 bases and J 4 bases, with 18 bases left between them. In nucleotides, the CDR3 is TGCGCCAGCAGCCAATCCCCTAAGGGCGATGGAGGAAACACCATATATTTT. This encodes CASSQSPKGDGGNTIYF.

V usage is TRBV5-8 and J usage is TRBJ1-2; D uncertain. The CDR3 is 13 amino acids. V lost 0 bases and J lost 4, with 7 bases in between. Germline CDR1 and CDR2: SGHTS and YDEGEE. The CDR3 spells CASSLAPVYGYTF. Written as DNA, the CDR3 is TGTGCCAGCAGCTTGGCCCCGGTCTATGGCTACACCTTC.

The chain combines TRBV12-3 or TRBV12-4 with TRBJ1-5; D not resolved. Trimming took 0 bases from V and 7 from J, leaving 7 bases between them. This CDR3 comprises 13 residues. For the CDR3, the DNA is TGTGCCAGCAGTTTAGCGCTAAAGCAGCCCCAGCATTTT. Its protein is CASSLALKQPQHF.

V usage is TRBV9 and J usage is TRBJ2-1; 10 bases line up with TRBD2. The CDR3 loop spans 16 amino acids. V lost 3 bases to trimming and J lost 8 bases; unmatched junction nucleotides: 11. Germline loops: CDR1 SGDLS, CDR2 YYNGEE. In DNA form, the CDR3 reads TGTGCCAGCAGCGACCCCCGAGCGGGAGGGCCTGATGAGCAGTTCTTC. Protein product: CASSDPRAGGPDEQFF.

This chain links TRBV2 with TRBJ1-4, with 7 nucleotides matching TRBD1. This CDR3 has 13 amino acids. Trimming took 10 bases from V and 4 from J; bases not matched to a gene: 6. Germline loops: CDR1 SNHLY, CDR2 FYNNEI. CDR3 in DNA: TGTGCCACCCGGGGACAGATTAATGAAAAACTGTTTTTT. Protein sequence: CATRGQINEKLFF.

The genes are TRBV7-9 and TRBJ1-1; 7 nucleotides line up with TRBD1. Germline values: CDR1 SEHNR, CDR2 FQNEAQ (reference sequence). The CDR3 runs to 12 residues. J gave up 6 bases and V 5 bases, and 3 bases lay outside the gene matches. Written as DNA, the CDR3 is TGTGCCAGCAGCCGTGGGACAGCTGAAGCTTTCTTT. Protein product: CASSRGTAEAFF.

This chain joins TRBV11-2 and TRBJ2-1, with D tentatively TRBD1 or TRBD2 (6 bases each). This CDR3 spans 15 amino acids. Germline CDR1 is SGHAT and CDR2 is FQNNGV. V was pared by 4 bases and J by 3 bases, with 13 bases between. The CDR3 DNA reads TGTGCCAGCAGCTCAGGAGGGGGAGGCTACAATGAGCAGTTCTTC. Its protein is CASSSGGGGYNEQFF. Full variable domain (rest looked up from reference TRBV11-2 and TRBJ2-1): EAGVAQSPRYKIIEKRQSVAFWCNPISGHATLYWYQQILGQGPKLLIQFQNNGVVDDSQLPKDRFSAERLKGVDSTLKIQPAKLEDSAVYLCASSSGGGGYNEQFFGPGTRLTVL.

This rearrangement joins TRBV30 to TRBJ1-2; 7 nucleotides match TRBD1. V lost 5 bases and J lost 7; bases outside the gene matches: 13. This CDR3 comprises 14 residues. Germline CDR1 is GTSNPN and CDR2 is SVGIG (reference sequence). The CDR3 nucleotides read TGTGCCTGGGCCAGGGGGGGTAGCTTAAGTGGCTACACCTTC. It specifies CAWARGGSLSGYTF.

The chain carries TRBV5-1 and TRBJ1-5; no clear D gene. The V end lost 1 base, the J end lost 4 bases, and 15 bases lay between the germline ends. The CDR3 has 16 amino acids. The germline V gene has CDR1 SGHRS and CDR2 YFSETQ. CDR3 protein: CASSLLGGLDNQPQHF. CDR3 sequence (DNA): TGCGCCAGCAGCTTGTTAGGCGGCTTAGATAATCAGCCCCAGCATTTT.

This clone was observed a handful of times. The rearrangement uses TRBV27 and TRBJ1-6; no reliable D call. V gave up 3 bases and J gave up 5 bases, with 8 bases separating them. This CDR3 is 14 amino acids long. Germline CDR1 MNHEY, CDR2 SMNVEV (reference sequence). In DNA, the CDR3 is TGTGCCAGCAGTTTGAGGCATAATAATTCACCCCTCCACTTT. This translates into CASSLRHNNSPLHF.

The chain recombines TRBV19 with TRBJ1-1; 7 nucleotides match TRBD1. Germline CDR1 is LNHDA and CDR2 is SQIVND (reference sequence). This CDR3 has 14 residues. Trimming at V came to 7 bases and at J to 1 base, leaving 6 bases not matched to a gene. Here the CDR3 reads CASTKGQPNTEAFF. CDR3 DNA sequence: TGTGCCAGTACAAAGGGACAGCCGAACACTGAAGCTTTCTTT.

This clone was seen once. The chain couples TRBV12-5 to TRBJ2-1, with 7 bases matching TRBD2. CDR1 LGHNT and CDR2 FRNRAP come from the germline V gene. The V segment lost 5 bases and the J segment 0 bases; nucleotides outside the gene matches: 1. The length of the CDR3 is 14 residues. The CDR3 region has the DNA TGTGCTAGTGGTGGCGGGGGCTCCTACAATGAGCAGTTCTTC. Amino acid sequence: CASGGGGSYNEQFF.

CDR3 residues: CSVATDTDTQYF. The DNA of the CDR3 is TGCAGCGTTGCGACAGATACAGATACGCAGTATTTT. V is TRBV29-1 and J is TRBJ2-3; tentative D call: TRBD1 (5 bases). Trimming removed 4 bases at V and 3 bases at J, with 8 bases between. The germline gives CDR1 SQVTM, CDR2 ANQGSEA. This CDR3 spans 12 amino acids.

The V call is TRBV30, the J call TRBJ1-1; the D is unclear. The CDR3 covers 12 residues. CDR1 and CDR2 (germline): GTSNPN, SVGIG (reference sequence). V was pared by 2 bases and J by 5 bases, with 9 bases between. DNA of the CDR3: TGTGCCTGGAGTAGCATTGGGACTGAAGCTTTCTTT. It translates to CAWSSIGTEAFF.

This chain uses TRBV5-1 with TRBJ2-7; TRBD2 matches 8 bases. The CDR3 is 13 residues long. The V segment lost 4 bases and the J segment 3 bases; nucleotides outside the gene matches: 3. The germline V gene encodes CDR1 SGHRS and CDR2 YFSETQ. CDR3 DNA: TGCGCCAGCAGCCAGCGGGGGCACTACGAGCAGTACTTC. Its protein product is CASSQRGHYEQYF.

The chain joins TRBV7-3 to TRBJ2-2; 8 nucleotides line up with TRBD1. V shed 3 bases and J 2 bases; nucleotides not matched to a gene: 8. The CDR3 extends over 17 amino acids. Looked up from germline, CDR1 is SGHTA and CDR2 is FQGTGA. CDR3 nucleotide sequence: TGTGCCAGCAGCTTGACCCGGGACAGGTATAACACCGGGGAGCTGTTTTTT. Amino acids: CASSLTRDRYNTGELFF.

The V and J genes are TRBV10-3 and TRBJ1-6, with 7 bases aligning to TRBD1. CDR1 ENHRY and CDR2 SYGVKD come from the germline V gene. CDR3 length equals 17 residues. Losses at the gene ends were 6 bases for V and 0 bases for J; bases not matched to a gene: 8. CDR3 residues: CAIRSGTDSSYNSPLHF. CDR3 DNA: TGTGCCATCAGATCGGGGACAGACAGCTCCTATAATTCACCCCTCCACTTT.

This chain joins TRBV25-1 and TRBJ1-2; TRBD1 aligns across 8 bases. Germline V lookup: CDR1 MGHDK, CDR2 SYGVNS. Unmatched junction bases numbered 7, after V lost 5 bases and J lost 8 bases. This CDR3 spans 13 amino acids. Here the CDR3 DNA reads TGTGCCAGCAGTCTTTATTCAGGGGGCGGCTACACCTTC. It translates to CASSLYSGGGYTF.

V and J are TRBV24-1 and TRBJ1-3; 7 bases map to TRBD1. J lost 0 bases, V lost 3 bases, and 7 bases had no gene match. Looked up from germline, CDR1 is KGHDR and CDR2 is SFDVKD. The CDR3 runs to 17 residues. This CDR3 reads CATSDTPGQSSGNTIYF. The DNA for the CDR3 is TGTGCCACCAGTGATACCCCGGGACAGTCCTCTGGAAACACCATATATTTT.

The V and J genes are TRBV2 and TRBJ1-2; D uncertain. The CDR3 extends over 14 amino acids. Germline CDR1 reads SNHLY; CDR2 reads FYNNEI. The V end lost 3 bases, the J end lost 0 bases, and 8 bases lay between the germline ends. The CDR3 loop reads CASSDQRPNYGYTF. The DNA for the CDR3 is TGTGCCAGCAGTGACCAGAGGCCTAACTATGGCTACACCTTC.

The chain uses TRBV7-8 and TRBJ1-2; tentatively, D is TRBD1 (5 bases). The CDR3 has 15 residues. The V gene lost 4 bases and the J gene lost 3 bases, with 15 bases spanning the gap. CDR1 and CDR2 (germline): SGHVS, FQNEAQ. CDR3 bases: TGTGCCAGCAGCTCATCCCCGGCGGGGGACTATGGCTACACCTTC. Residues: CASSSSPAGDYGYTF. Using reference TRBV7-8 and TRBJ1-2 for the parts outside the CDR3, the full variable domain is GAGVSQSPRYKVAKRGQDVALRCDPISGHVSLFWYQQALGQGPEFLTYFQNEAQLDKSGLPSDRFFAERPEGSVSTLKIQRTQQEDSAVYLCASSSSPAGDYGYTFGSGTRLTVV.

V gene TRBV18 combines with J gene TRBJ2-7; D might be TRBD1 (5 bases). This CDR3 comprises 14 residues. Germline CDR1 KGHSH, CDR2 LQKENI. Trimming took off 6 bases at V and 6 bases at J, with 18 bases between the two ends. The CDR3 bases are TGTGCCAGCTCTCAAGACAGTACCCTCTCCGAGCAGTACTTC. Its protein product is CASSQDSTLSEQYF. The full variable domain, with the rest looked up from reference TRBV18 and TRBJ2-7, is NAGVMQNPRHLVRRRGQEARLRCSPMKGHSHVYWYRQLPEEGLKFMVYLQKENIIDESGMPKERFSAEFPKEGPSILRIQQVVRGDSAAYFCASSQDSTLSEQYFGPGTRLTVT.

This clone is a singleton in its sample. The J gene is TRBJ1-2, the V gene TRBV6-6, with D tentatively TRBD1 (5 bases). The CDR3 runs 14 residues. CDR1 and CDR2 from the germline V gene are MNHNY and SVGAGI (reference sequence). Trimming removed 2 bases from V and 1 base from J, with 8 bases in between. As DNA, the CDR3 is TGTGCCAGCAGTTACGGACAAAATAACTATGGCTACACCTTC. Translation gives CASSYGQNNYGYTF.

This chain connects TRBV7-9 to TRBJ1-6; TRBD1 might be the D (6 bases). Looked up from germline, CDR1 is SEHNR and CDR2 is FQNEAQ (reference sequence). Deletions cut 1 base from V and 2 bases from J, with 9 bases between. The CDR3 sequence is 16 residues long. The CDR3 DNA follows: TGTGCCAGCAGCTTAGAACAGGGCACCTATAATTCACCCCTCCACTTT. This encodes CASSLEQGTYNSPLHF.